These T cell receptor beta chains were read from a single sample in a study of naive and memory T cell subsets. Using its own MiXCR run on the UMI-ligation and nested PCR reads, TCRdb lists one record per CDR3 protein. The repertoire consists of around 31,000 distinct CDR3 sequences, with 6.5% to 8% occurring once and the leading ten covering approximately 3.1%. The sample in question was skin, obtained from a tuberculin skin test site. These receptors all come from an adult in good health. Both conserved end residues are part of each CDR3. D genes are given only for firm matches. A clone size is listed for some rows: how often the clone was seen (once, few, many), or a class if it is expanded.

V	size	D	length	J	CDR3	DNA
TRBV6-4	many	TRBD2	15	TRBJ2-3	CASSEGSGGADTQYF	TGTGCCAGCAGTGAGGGGAGCGGGGGTGCAGATACGCAGTATTTT
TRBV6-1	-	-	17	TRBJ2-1	CASSVEGGPISYNEQFF	TGTGCCAGCAGTGTCGAGGGGGGGCCTATTTCCTACAATGAGCAGTTCTTC
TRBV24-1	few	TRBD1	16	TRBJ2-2	CATSDPGTVGTGELFF	TGTGCCACCAGTGATCCGGGGACAGTGGGAACCGGGGAGCTGTTTTTT
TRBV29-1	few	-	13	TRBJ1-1	CSVAEGSNTEAFF	TGCAGCGTTGCGGAGGGCTCGAACACTGAAGCTTTCTTT
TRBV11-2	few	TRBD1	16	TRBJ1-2	CASSWMTGGMDYGYTF	TGTGCCAGCAGCTGGATGACAGGGGGCATGGACTATGGCTACACCTTC
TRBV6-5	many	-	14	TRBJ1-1	CASIHSLGNTEAFF	TGTGCCAGCATTCATAGCTTGGGTAACACTGAAGCTTTCTTT
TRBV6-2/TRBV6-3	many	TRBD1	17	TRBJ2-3	CASSYWTGLSATDTQYF	TGTGCCAGCAGTTACTGGACAGGGTTGTCAGCCACAGATACGCAGTATTTT
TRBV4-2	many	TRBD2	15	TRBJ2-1	CASSQGAGVYNEQFF	TGTGCCAGCAGCCAAGGCGCGGGGGTCTACAATGAGCAGTTCTTC
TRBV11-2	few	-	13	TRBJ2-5	CASSSPPLWTQYF	TGTGCCAGCAGCTCCCCACCGTTGTGGACCCAGTACTTC
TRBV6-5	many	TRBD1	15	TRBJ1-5	CASSYVRGLGQPQHF	TGTGCCAGCAGTTACGTCAGGGGGCTTGGACAGCCCCAGCATTTT
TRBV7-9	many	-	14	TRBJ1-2	CASSPPREAGGYTF	TGTGCCAGCAGCCCACCAAGGGAGGCCGGGGGCTACACCTTC
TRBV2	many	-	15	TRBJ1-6	CASSVGRVNNSPLHF	TGTGCCAGCAGTGTCGGGCGAGTCAATAATTCACCCCTCCACTTT
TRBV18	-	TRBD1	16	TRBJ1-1	CASSTLRDRETTEAFF	TGTGCCAGCTCGACATTAAGGGACAGAGAAACAACTGAAGCTTTCTTT
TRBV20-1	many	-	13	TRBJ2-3	CSARVGGTDTQYF	TGCAGTGCTAGGGTAGGAGGCACAGATACGCAGTATTTT
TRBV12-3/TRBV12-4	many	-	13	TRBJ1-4	CASSLAGIEKLFF	TGTGCCAGCAGTTTAGCAGGGATTGAAAAACTGTTTTTT
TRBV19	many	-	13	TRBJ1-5	CASTSLASQPQHF	TGTGCCAGTACCTCGTTGGCGAGTCAGCCCCAGCATTTT
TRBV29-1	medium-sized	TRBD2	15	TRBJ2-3	CSVGSLAGSTDTQYF	TGCAGCGTTGGGTCTCTAGCGGGGAGCACAGATACGCAGTATTTT
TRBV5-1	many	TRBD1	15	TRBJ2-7	CASSRPDRGLYEQYF	TGCGCCAGCAGCCGACCGGACAGGGGATTATACGAGCAGTACTTC
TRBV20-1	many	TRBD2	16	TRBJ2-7	CSARLPGLAGDYEQYF	TGCAGTGCTAGATTGCCGGGACTAGCGGGGGACTACGAGCAGTACTTC
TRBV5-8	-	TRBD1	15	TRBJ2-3	CASSSGTGVTDTQYF	TGTGCCAGCAGTTCCGGGACAGGGGTCACAGATACGCAGTATTTT
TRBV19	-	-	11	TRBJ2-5	CASGGIETQYF	TGTGCCAGTGGGGGCATAGAGACCCAGTACTTC
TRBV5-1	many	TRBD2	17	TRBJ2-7	CASSLDLAGRVTYEQYF	TGCGCCAGCAGCTTGGACCTAGCGGGGCGAGTTACCTACGAGCAGTACTTC
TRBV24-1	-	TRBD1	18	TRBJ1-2	CATSDSNSGQGSCYGYTF	TGTGCCACCAGTGATTCGAATTCGGGACAGGGGTCGTGCTATGGCTACACCTTC
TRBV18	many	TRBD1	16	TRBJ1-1	CASSPPPTGVRTEAFF	TGTGCCAGCTCACCACCACCGACAGGGGTTCGCACTGAAGCTTTCTTT
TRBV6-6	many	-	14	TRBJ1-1	CASRQDSGGTEAFF	TGTGCCAGCAGGCAGGACAGCGGGGGGACTGAAGCTTTCTTT
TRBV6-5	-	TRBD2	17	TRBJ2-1	CASSKTLAGDPFNEQFF	TGTGCCAGCAGTAAAACACTAGCGGGGGACCCCTTCAATGAGCAGTTCTTC
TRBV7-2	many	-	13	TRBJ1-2	CASSPYLTVSHTF	TGTGCCAGCAGCCCATACCTTACAGTTAGTCACACCTTC
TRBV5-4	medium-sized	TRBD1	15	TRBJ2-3	CASSLVGRGTDTQYF	TGTGCCAGCAGCTTGGTAGGCAGGGGGACAGATACGCAGTATTTT
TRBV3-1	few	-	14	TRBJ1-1	CASSHSLRNPEAFF	TGTGCCAGCAGCCACAGTCTTCGGAACCCTGAAGCTTTCTTT
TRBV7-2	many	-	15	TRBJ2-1	CASSSDFSSYNEQFF	TGTGCCAGCAGCTCGGACTTTTCCTCCTACAATGAGCAGTTCTTC
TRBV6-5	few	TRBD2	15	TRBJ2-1	CASSYPGLANIEQFF	TGTGCCAGCAGTTACCCGGGACTAGCGAACATCGAGCAGTTCTTC
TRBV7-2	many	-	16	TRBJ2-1	CASSLDAGGPNNEQFF	TGTGCCAGCAGCTTAGATGCGGGCGGCCCAAACAATGAGCAGTTCTTC
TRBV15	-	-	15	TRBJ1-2	CATSRVPGRDYGYTF	TGTGCCACCAGCAGAGTCCCGGGGAGAGACTATGGCTACACCTTC
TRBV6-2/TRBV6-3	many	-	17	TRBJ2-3	CASSQPFAYAITDTQYF	TGTGCCAGCAGTCAACCCTTTGCCTACGCGATCACAGATACGCAGTATTTT
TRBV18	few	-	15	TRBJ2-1	CASSPTGGCLNEQFF	TGTGCCAGCTCTCCTACGGGGGGCTGTTTGAATGAGCAGTTCTTC
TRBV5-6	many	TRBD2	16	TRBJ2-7	CASSLAPGGGSYEQYF	TGTGCCAGCAGCTTGGCCCCTGGCGGGGGCTCCTACGAGCAGTACTTC
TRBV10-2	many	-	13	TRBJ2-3	CATRASNTDTQYF	TGCGCCACCCGGGCTAGCAACACAGATACGCAGTATTTT
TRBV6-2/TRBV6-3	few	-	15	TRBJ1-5	CASREPGQGLQPQHF	TGTGCCAGCAGGGAACCCGGGCAGGGCCTTCAGCCCCAGCATTTT
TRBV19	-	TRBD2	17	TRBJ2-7	CASSIGGLAGDSYEQYF	TGTGCCAGTAGTATTGGGGGACTAGCGGGGGACTCCTACGAGCAGTACTTC
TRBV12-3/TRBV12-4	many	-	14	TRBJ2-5	CASSRPRMGETQYF	TGTGCCAGCAGTCGTCCCCGGATGGGAGAGACCCAGTACTTC
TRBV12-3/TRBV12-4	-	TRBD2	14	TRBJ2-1	CASSVTPGGLVLFF	TGTGCCAGCAGTGTGACCCCGGGTGGACTAGTCCTGTTCTTC
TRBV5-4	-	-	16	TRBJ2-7	CASSIPKAGHSYEQYF	TGTGCCAGCAGTATTCCCAAGGCAGGCCACTCCTACGAGCAGTACTTC
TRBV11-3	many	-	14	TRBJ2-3	CASSLNRGIDTQYF	TGTGCCAGCAGCTTAAATAGGGGGATAGATACGCAGTATTTT
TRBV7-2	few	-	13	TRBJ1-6	CASSSTQGPPLHF	TGTGCCAGCAGCTCCACACAGGGACCACCCCTCCACTTT
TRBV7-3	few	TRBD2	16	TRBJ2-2	CASSRSSGGVSGELFF	TGTGCCAGCAGCCGCTCTAGCGGGGGGGTTTCCGGGGAGCTGTTTTTT
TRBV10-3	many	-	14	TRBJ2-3	CAISQGGGTDTQYF	TGTGCCATCAGCCAGGGGGGGGGCACAGATACGCAGTATTTT
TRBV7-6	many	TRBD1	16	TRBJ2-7	CASSLTRGQGSYEQYF	TGTGCCAGCAGCTTGACGAGAGGACAGGGATCGTACGAGCAGTACTTC
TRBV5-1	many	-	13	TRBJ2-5	CASSLGFQETQYF	TGCGCCAGCAGCTTGGGATTCCAAGAGACCCAGTACTTC
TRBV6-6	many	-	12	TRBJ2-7	CASSREGVEQYF	TGTGCCAGCAGTAGGGAGGGGGTCGAGCAGTACTTC
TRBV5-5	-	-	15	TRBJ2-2	CASSFYRKNPGELFF	TGTGCCAGCAGCTTTTACAGGAAGAATCCCGGGGAGCTGTTTTTT
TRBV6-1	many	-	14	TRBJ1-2	CASSEARQSYGYTF	TGTGCCAGCAGTGAAGCTCGACAGTCCTATGGCTACACCTTC
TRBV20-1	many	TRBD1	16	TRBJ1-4	CSARDGTGVAGEKLFF	TGCAGTGCTAGAGATGGGACAGGCGTCGCGGGGGAAAAACTGTTTTTT
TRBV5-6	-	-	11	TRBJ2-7	CAGSLDYEQYF	TGTGCCGGCAGCTTGGATTACGAGCAGTACTTC